This TCR beta chain emerged from a study of beta chain features in type 1 diabetes. As every portion of the isolated RNA was reverse transcribed, the sequencing read expressed TCRB transcripts. Sequencing was performed with immunoSEQ multiplex PCR; in TCRdb, only in-frame clones are kept and a portion is missing. This table has tens of thousands of clones, 30% to 35% appearing once. This clone was counted only a few times. Antigen: not known. By way of CD45RO/CCR7/CD25/CD127/CD95/CD27, the CD4+ regulatory, stem cell-like memory, central memory and naive cells were sorted. The CDR3 is made up of 12 amino acids. Trimming pared 4 bases from V and 12 bases from J, leaving 13 bases between. The germline V gene has CDR1 SGHAT and CDR2 FQNNGV. The study, taken as a whole, reports: In comparison with healthy donors, patients had naive, central memory and Treg TCRB repertoires that appeared more similar. Cells expressing TCR highly could be over-represented by cDNA sequencing.

The chain employs TRBV11-2 and TRBJ2-1; tentatively, D is TRBD2 (6 bases). This TCR was sampled from a woman aged 18 to 35 in good health. Sequencing used stem cell memory CD4+ T cells from blood. In DNA form, the CDR3 reads TGTGCCAGCAGCTCCATGCGGGGCGGGCAGTTCTTC. Translating it yields CASSSMRGGQFF. Variable domain in full (rest from reference TRBV11-2 and TRBJ2-1): EAGVAQSPRYKIIEKRQSVAFWCNPISGHATLYWYQQILGQGPKLLIQFQNNGVVDDSQLPKDRFSAERLKGVDSTLKIQPAKLEDSAVYLCASSSMRGGQFFGPGTRLTVL.